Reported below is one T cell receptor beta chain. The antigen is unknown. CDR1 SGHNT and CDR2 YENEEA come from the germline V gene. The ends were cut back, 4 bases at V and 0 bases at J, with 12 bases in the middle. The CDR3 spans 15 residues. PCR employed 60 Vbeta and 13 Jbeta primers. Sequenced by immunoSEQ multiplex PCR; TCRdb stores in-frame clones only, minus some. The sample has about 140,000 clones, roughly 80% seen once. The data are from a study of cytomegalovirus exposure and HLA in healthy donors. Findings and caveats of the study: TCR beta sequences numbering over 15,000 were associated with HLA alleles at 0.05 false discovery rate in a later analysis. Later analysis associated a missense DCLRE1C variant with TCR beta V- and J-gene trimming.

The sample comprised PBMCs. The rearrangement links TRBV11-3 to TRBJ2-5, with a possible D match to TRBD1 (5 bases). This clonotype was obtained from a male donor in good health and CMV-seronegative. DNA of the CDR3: TGTGCCAGCAGCTCAGGGCCCCCAGACCAAGAGACCCAGTACTTC. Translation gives CASSSGPPDQETQYF.